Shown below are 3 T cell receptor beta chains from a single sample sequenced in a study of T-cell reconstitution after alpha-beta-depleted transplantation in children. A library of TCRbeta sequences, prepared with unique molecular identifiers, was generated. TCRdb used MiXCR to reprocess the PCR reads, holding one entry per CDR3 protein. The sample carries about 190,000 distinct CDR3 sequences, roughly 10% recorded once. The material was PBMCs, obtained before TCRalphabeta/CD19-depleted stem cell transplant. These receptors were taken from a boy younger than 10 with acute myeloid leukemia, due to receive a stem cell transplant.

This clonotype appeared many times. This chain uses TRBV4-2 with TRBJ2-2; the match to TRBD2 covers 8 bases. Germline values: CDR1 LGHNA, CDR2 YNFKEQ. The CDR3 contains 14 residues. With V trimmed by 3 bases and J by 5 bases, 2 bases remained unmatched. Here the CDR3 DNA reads TGTGCCAGCAGCCAGGGACTAGATACCGGGGAGCTGTTTTTT. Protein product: CASSQGLDTGELFF.

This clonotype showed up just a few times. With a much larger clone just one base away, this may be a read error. The CDR3 sequence: CASSPGTSPTGELLF. CDR3 coding DNA: TGCGCCAGCAGCCCTGGGACTAGCCCAACCGGGGAGCTGCTTTTT. This rearrangement joins TRBV5-1 to TRBJ2-2; 9 nucleotides agree with TRBD2. The CDR3 has 15 residues. Germline V gene sequence: CDR1 SGHRS, CDR2 YFSETQ.

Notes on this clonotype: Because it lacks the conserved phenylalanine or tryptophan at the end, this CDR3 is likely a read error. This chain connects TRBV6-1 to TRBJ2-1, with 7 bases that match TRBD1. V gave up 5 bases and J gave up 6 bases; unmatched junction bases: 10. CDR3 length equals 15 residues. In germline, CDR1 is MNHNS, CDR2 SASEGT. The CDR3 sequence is CASSQVDRVCNEQFY. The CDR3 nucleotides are TGTGCCAGCAGTCAAGTAGACAGGGTATGCAATGAGCAGTTCTAC.